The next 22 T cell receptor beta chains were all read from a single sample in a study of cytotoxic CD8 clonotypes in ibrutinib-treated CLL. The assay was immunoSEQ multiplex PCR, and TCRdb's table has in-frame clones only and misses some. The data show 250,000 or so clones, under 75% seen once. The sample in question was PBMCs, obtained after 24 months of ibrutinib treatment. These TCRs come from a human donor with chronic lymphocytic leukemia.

The CDR3 spells CASSGQRFTDTQYF. CDR3 nucleotides: TGTGCCAGCAGCGGGCAGCGATTCACAGATACGCAGTATTTT. V gene TRBV9 combines with J gene TRBJ2-3, with D unclear. The germline V and J ends were trimmed by 3 bases and 2 bases, with 10 bases remaining between them. The CDR3 has 14 amino acids. Germline CDR1 SGDLS, CDR2 YYNGEE.

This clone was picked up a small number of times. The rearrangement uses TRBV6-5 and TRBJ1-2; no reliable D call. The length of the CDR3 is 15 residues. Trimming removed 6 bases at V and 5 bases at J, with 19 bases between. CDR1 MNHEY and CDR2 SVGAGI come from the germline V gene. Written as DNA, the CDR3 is TGTGCCAGCAGGAATAGACCTACAAGTGATTATGGCTACACCTTC. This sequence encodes CASRNRPTSDYGYTF.

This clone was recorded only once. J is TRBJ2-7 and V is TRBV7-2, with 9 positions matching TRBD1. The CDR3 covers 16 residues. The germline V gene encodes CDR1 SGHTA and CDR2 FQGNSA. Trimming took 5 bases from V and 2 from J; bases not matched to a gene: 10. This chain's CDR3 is CASSTSGTGRTYEQYF. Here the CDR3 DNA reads TGTGCCAGCAGCACGTCCGGGACAGGGCGTACCTACGAGCAGTACTTC.

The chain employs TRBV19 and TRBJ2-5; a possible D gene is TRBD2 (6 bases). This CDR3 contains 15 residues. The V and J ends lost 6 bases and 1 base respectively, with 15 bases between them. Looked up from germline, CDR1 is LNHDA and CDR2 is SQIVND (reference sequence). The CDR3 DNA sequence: TGTGCCAGTAGAAGCAGCCGGGGGACCCAAGAGACCCAGTACTTC. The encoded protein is CASRSSRGTQETQYF. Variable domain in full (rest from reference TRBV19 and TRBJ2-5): DGGITQSPKYLFRKEGQNVTLSCEQNLNHDAMYWYRQDPGQGLRLIYYSQIVNDFQKGDIAEGYSVSREKKESFPLTVTSAQKNPTAFYLCASRSSRGTQETQYFGPGTRLLVL.

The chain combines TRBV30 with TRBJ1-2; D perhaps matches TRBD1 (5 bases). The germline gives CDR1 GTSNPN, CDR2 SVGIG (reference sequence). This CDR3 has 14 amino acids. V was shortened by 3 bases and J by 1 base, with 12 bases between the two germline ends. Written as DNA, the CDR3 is TGTGCCTGGAGCCCGGGGGAACTTAACTATGGCTACACCTTC. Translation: CAWSPGELNYGYTF. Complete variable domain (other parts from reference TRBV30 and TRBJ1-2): SQTIHQWPATLVQPVGSPLSLECTVEGTSNPNLYWYRQAAGRGLQLLFYSVGIGQISSEVPQNLSASRPQDRQFILSSKKLLLSDSGFYLCAWSPGELNYGYTFGSGTRLTVV.

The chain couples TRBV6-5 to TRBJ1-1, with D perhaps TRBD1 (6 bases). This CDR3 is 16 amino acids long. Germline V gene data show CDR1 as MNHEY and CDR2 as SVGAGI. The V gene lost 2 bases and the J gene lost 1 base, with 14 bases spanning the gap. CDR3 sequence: CASSYPGGFGNTEAFF. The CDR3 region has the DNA TGTGCCAGCAGTTACCCCGGGGGCTTCGGGAACACTGAAGCTTTCTTT.

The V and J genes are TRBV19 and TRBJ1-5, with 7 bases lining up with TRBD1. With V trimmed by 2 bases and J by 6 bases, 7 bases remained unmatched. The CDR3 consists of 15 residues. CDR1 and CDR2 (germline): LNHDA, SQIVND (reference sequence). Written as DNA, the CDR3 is TGTGCCAGTAGTATACTAAGACAGGGAGGTCAGCCCCAGCATTTT. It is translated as CASSILRQGGQPQHF. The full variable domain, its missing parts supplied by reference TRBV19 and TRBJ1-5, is DGGITQSPKYLFRKEGQNVTLSCEQNLNHDAMYWYRQDPGQGLRLIYYSQIVNDFQKGDIAEGYSVSREKKESFPLTVTSAQKNPTAFYLCASSILRQGGQPQHFGDGTRLSIL.

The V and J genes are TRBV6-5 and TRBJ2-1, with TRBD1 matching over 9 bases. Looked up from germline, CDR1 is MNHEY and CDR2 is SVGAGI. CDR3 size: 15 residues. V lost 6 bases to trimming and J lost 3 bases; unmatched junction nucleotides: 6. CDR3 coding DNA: TGTGCCAGCAGACAGGGGGCCTTCGGCTACAATGAGCAGTTCTTC. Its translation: CASRQGAFGYNEQFF.

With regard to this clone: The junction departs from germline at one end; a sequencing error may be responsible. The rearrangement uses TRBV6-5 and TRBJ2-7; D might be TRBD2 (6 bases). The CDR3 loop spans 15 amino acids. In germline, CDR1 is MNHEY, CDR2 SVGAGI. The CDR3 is CASSNSGTWSYEQYF. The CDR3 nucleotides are TGTGCCAGCAGTAACTCCGGGACTTGGTCCTACGAGCAGTACTTC.

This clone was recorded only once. The CDR3 is CASSASGTSGRWEQYF. CDR3 coding DNA: TGTGCCAGCAGCGCCTCCGGGACTAGCGGGAGGTGGGAGCAGTACTTC. V is TRBV7-3 and J is TRBJ2-7; 15 bases agree with TRBD2. Germline trimming cut 5 bases from V and 7 bases from J; bases unmatched to any gene: 9. Germline values: CDR1 SGHTA, CDR2 FQGTGA. The CDR3 totals 16 residues.

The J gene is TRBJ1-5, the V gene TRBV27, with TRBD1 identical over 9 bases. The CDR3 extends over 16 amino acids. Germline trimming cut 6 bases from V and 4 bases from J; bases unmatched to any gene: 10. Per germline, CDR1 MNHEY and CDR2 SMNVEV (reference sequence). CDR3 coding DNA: TGTGCCAGCAGAGCCACAAGGACAGGGGTGAATCAGCCCCAGCATTTT. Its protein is CASRATRTGVNQPQHF.

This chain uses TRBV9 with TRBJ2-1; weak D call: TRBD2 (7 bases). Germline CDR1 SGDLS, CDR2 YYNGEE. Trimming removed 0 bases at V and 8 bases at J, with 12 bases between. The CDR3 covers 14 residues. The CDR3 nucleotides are TGTGCCAGCAGCGTAGAGGGGGGGACTGATGAGCAGTTCTTC. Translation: CASSVEGGTDEQFF.

CDR3 amino acids: CASSYSYFDNEQFF. Here the CDR3 DNA reads TGTGCCAGCAGTTACTCATACTTCGACAATGAGCAGTTCTTC. V usage is TRBV6-5 and J usage is TRBJ2-1; D is undetermined. The V end lost 0 bases, the J end lost 5 bases, and 8 bases lay between the germline ends. The length of the CDR3 is 14 residues. Germline CDR1 is MNHEY and CDR2 is SVGAGI.

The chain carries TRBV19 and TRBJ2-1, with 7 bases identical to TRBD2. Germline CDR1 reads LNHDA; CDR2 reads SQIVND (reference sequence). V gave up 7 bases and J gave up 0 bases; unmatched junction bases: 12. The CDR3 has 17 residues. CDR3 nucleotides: TGTGCCAGTAAGAGTCGGGGGGTATTTTCCTCCTACAATGAGCAGTTCTTC. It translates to CASKSRGVFSSYNEQFF.

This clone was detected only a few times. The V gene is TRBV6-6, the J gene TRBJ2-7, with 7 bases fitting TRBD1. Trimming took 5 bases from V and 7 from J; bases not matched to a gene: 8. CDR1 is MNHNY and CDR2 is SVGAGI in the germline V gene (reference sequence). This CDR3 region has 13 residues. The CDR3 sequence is CASSLQGTGEQYF. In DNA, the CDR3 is TGTGCCAGCAGTCTACAGGGGACGGGGGAGCAGTACTTC.

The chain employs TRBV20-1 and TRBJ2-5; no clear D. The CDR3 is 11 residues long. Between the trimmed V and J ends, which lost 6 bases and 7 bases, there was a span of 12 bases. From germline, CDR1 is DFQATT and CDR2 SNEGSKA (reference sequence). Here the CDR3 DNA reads TGCAGTGCCCCCAAACTGGGGACCCAGTACTTC. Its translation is CSAPKLGTQYF.

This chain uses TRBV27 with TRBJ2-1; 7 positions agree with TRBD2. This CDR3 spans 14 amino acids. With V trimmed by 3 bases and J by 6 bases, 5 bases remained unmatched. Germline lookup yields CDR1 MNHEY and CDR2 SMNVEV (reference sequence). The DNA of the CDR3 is TGTGCCAGCAGTTTTGGGCTAGCGGTCAATGAGCAGTTCTTC. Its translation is CASSFGLAVNEQFF.

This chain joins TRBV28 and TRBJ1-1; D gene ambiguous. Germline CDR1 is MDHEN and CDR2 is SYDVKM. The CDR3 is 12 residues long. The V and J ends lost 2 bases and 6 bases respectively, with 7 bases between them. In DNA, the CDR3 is TGTGCCAGCAGTTTAGTACTGTCTGAAGCTTTCTTT. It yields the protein CASSLVLSEAFF. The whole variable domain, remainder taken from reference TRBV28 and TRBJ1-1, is DVKVTQSSRYLVKRTGEKVFLECVQDMDHENMFWYRQDPGLGLRLIYFSYDVKMKEKGDIPEGYSVSREKKERFSLILESASTNQTSMYLCASSLVLSEAFFGQGTRLTVV.

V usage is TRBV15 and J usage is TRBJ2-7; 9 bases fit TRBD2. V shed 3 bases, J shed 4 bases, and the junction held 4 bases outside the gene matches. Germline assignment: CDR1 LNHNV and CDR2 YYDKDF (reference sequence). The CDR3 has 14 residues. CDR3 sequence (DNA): TGTGCCACCAGCAGTCTAGCGGGAAATTACGAGCAGTACTTC. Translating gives CATSSLAGNYEQYF. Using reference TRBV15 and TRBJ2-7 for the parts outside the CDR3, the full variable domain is DAMVIQNPRYQVTQFGKPVTLSCSQTLNHNVMYWYQQKSSQAPKLLFHYYDKDFNNEADTPDNFQSRRPNTSFCFLDIRSPGLGDTAMYLCATSSLAGNYEQYFGPGTRLTVT.

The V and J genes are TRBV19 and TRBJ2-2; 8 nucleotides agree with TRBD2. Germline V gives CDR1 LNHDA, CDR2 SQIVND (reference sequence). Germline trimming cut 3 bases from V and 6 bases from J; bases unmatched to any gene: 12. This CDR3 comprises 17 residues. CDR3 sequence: CASSMIQAGVDAGELFF. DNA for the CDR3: TGTGCCAGTAGTATGATTCAAGCGGGAGTTGATGCCGGGGAGCTGTTTTTT.

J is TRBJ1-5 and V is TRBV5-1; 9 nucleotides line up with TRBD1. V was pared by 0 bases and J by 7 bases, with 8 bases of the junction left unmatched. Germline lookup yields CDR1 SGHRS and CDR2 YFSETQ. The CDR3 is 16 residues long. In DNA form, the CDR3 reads TGCGCCAGCAGCTTGGGACCACAGGGGGCCAGCCAGCCCCAGCATTTT. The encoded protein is CASSLGPQGASQPQHF.

The CDR3 region has the DNA TGTGCCAGCAGTGGAGGACTAGCGTTGTCCGGGGAGCTGTTTTTT. Translating it yields CASSGGLALSGELFF. The rearrangement uses TRBV28 and TRBJ2-2, with TRBD2 matching 9 bases. The ends lost 5 bases at V and 6 bases at J; junction bases unmatched: 7. Germline CDR1 MDHEN, CDR2 SYDVKM. The length of the CDR3 is 15 residues.